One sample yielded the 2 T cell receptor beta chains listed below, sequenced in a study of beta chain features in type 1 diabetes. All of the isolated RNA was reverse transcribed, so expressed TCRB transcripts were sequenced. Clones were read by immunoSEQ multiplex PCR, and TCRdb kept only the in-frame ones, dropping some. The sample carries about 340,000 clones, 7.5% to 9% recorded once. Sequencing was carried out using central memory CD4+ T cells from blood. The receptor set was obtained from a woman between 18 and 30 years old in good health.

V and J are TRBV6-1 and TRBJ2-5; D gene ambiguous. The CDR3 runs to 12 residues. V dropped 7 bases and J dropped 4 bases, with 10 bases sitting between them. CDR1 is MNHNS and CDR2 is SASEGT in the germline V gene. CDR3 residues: CASIRLGETQYF. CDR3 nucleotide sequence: TGTGCCAGCATACGCTTAGGAGAGACCCAGTACTTC.

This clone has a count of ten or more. DNA of the CDR3: TGTGCCAGCAGAGGGTCGTACACTGAAGCTTTCTTT. Its protein is CASRGSYTEAFF. The V gene is TRBV6-5, the J gene TRBJ1-1; D not resolved. The CDR3 consists of 12 residues. Per germline, CDR1 MNHEY and CDR2 SVGAGI. Trimming shortened V by 6 bases and J by 3 bases, and 8 bases separated the two germline ends.